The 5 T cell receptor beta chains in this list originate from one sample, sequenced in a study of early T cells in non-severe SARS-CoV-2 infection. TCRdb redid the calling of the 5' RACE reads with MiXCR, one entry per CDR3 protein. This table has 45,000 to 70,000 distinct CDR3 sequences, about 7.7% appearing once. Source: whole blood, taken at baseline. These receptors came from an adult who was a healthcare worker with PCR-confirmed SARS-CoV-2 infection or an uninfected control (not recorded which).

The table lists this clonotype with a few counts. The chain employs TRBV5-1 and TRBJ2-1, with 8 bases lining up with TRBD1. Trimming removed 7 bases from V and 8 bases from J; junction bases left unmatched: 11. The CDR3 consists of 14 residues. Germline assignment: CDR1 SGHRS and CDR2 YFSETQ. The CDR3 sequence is CASAPGGRDDEQFF. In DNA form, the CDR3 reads TGCGCCAGCGCCCCAGGGGGCCGGGACGATGAGCAGTTCTTC.

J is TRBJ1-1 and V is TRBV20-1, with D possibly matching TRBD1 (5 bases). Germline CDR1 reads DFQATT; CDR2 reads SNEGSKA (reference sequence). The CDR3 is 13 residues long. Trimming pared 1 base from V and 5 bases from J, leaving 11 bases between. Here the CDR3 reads CSARAGGETEAFF. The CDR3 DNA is TGCAGTGCTAGAGCCGGGGGGGAGACTGAAGCTTTCTTT.

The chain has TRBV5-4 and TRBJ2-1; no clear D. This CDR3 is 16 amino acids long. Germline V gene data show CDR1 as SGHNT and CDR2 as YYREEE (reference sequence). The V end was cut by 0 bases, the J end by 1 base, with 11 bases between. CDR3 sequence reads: CASSLEVLGSYNEQFF. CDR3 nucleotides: TGTGCCAGCAGCTTGGAGGTCCTGGGGTCCTACAATGAGCAGTTCTTC. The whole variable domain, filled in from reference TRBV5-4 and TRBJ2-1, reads ETGVTQSPTHLIKTRGQQVTLRCSSQSGHNTVSWYQQALGQGPQFIFQYYREEENGRGNFPPRFSGLQFPNYSSELNVNALELDDSALYLCASSLEVLGSYNEQFFGPGTRLTVL.

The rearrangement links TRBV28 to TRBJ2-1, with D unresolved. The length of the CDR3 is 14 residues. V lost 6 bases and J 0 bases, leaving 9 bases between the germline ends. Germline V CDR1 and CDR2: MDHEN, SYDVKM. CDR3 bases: TGTGCCAGCAGCTGGGATCCCTCCTACAATGAGCAGTTCTTC. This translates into CASSWDPSYNEQFF.

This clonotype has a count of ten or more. The CDR3 DNA is TGTGCCAGCAGCCAAGGTTCTTTTAGGGAGCAGTACTTC. Its protein product is CASSQGSFREQYF. J is TRBJ2-7 and V is TRBV14; no clear D gene. CDR3 length equals 13 residues. Trimming removed 1 base from V and 7 bases from J, with 11 bases in between. From germline, CDR1 is SGHDN and CDR2 FVKESK.